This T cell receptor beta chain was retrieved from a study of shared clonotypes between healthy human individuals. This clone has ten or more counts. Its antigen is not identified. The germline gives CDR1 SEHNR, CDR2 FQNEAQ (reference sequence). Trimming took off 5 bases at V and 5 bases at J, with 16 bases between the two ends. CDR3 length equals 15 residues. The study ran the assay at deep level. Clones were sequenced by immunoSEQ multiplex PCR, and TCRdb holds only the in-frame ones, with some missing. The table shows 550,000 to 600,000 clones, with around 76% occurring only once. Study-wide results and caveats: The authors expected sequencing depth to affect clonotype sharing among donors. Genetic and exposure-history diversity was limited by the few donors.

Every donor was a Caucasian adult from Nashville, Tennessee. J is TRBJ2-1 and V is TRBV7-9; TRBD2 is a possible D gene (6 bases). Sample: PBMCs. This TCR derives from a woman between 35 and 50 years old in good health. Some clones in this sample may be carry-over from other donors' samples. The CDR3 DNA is TGTGCCAGCAGCCTGGGGACTTTGAAGGACAATGAGCAGTTCTTC. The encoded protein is CASSLGTLKDNEQFF.